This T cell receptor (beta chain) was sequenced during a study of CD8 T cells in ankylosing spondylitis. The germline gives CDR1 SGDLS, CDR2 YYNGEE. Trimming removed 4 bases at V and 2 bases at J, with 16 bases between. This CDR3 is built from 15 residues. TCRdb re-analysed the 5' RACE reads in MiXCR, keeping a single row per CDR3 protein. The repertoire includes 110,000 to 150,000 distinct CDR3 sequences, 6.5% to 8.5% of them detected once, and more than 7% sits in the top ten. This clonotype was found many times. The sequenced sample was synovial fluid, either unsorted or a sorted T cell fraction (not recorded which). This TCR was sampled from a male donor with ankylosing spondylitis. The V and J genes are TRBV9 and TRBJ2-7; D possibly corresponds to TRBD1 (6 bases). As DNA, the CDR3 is TGTGCCAGCAGCCCTACCCAGGGGTCCACCTACGAGCAGTACTTC. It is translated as CASSPTQGSTYEQYF. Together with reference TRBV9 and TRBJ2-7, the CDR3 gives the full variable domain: DSGVTQTPKHLITATGQRVTLRCSPRSGDLSVYWYQQSLDQGLQFLIQYYNGEERAKGNILERFSAQQFPDLHSELNLSSLELGDSALYFCASSPTQGSTYEQYFGPGTRLTVT.